Here is one TCR beta chain with its context. These data are taken from a study of blood T cell repertoires in COVID-19. The overall study: The origin of the acute and convalescent COVID-19 samples was the United States, Italy and Spain. The analysed material was cDNA or gDNA that came from T cells, B-cell-depleted T cells, or PBMCs.

Authors' methods: The authors estimated nucleated cell counts from reference gene primer amplification. Sequencing used immunoSEQ multiplex PCR; TCRdb keeps in-frame clones, though not all of them. V, J and clone size derive from that table, while D and trimming were established from the DNA sequence. This table has a few hundred thousand clones, around 80% appearing once. With 4 bases removed from V and 3 bases from J, the gap between germline ends came to 6 bases. Per the germline V gene, CDR1 is SQVTM and CDR2 is ANQGSEA. There are 11 residues in the CDR3. Sequenced: peripheral blood. This TCR was sampled from a human donor in a cohort sampled during active COVID-19. The rearrangement uses TRBV29-1 and TRBJ2-5; D gene uncertain. CDR3 region: CSVGDKETQYF. CDR3 sequence (DNA): TGCAGCGTTGGAGACAAAGAGACCCAGTACTTC.